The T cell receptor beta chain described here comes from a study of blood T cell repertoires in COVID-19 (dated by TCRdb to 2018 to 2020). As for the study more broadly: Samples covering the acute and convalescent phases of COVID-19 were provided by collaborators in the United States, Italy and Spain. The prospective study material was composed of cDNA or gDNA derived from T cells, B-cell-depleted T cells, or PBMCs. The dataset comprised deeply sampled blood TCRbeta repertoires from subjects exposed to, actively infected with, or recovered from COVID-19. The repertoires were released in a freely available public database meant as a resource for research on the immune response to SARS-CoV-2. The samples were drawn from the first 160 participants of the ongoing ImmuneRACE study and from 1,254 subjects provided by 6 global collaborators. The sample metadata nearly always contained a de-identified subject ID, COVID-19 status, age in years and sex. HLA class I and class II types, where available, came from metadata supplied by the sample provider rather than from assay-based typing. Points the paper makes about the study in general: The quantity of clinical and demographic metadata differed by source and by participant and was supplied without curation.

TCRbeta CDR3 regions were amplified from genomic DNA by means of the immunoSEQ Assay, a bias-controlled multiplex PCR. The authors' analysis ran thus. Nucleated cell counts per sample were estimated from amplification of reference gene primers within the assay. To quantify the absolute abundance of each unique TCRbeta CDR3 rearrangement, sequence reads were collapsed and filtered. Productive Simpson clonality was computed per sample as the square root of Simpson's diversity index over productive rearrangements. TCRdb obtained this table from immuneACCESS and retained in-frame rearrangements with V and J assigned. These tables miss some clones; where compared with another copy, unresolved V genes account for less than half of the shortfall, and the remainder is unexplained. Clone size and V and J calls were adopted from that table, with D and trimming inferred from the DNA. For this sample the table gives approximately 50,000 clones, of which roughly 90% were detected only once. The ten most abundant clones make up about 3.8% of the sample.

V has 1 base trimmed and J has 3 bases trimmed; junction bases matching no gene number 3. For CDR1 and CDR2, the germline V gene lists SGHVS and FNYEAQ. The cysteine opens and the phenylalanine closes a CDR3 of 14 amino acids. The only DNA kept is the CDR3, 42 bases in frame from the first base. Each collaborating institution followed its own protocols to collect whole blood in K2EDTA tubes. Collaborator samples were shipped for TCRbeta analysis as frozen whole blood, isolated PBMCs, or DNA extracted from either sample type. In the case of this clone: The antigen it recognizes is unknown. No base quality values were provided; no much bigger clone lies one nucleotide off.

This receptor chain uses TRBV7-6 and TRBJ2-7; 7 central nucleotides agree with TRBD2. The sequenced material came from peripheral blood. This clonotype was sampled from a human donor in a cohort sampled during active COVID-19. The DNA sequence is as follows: TGTGCCAGCAGCTTAGAAGCGGGAAGCTACGAGCAGTACTTC. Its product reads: CASSLEAGSYEQYF.